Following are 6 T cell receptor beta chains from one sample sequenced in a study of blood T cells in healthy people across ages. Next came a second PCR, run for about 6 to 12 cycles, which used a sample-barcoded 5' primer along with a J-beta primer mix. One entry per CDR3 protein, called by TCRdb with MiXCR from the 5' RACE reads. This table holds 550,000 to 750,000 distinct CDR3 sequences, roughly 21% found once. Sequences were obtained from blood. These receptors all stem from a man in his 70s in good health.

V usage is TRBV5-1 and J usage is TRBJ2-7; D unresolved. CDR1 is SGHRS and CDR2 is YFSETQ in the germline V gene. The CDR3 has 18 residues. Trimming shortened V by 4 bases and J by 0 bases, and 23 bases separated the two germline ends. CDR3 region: CASSPGGSGKISSYEQYF. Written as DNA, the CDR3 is TGCGCCAGCAGCCCCGGCGGATCAGGCAAGATAAGCTCCTACGAGCAGTACTTC.

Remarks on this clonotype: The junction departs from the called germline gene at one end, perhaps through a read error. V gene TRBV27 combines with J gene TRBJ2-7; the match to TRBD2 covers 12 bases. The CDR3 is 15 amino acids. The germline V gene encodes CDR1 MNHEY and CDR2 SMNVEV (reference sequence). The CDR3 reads CVSSPGLAGLNEQYF. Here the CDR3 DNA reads TGTGTCAGCAGTCCCGGACTAGCGGGATTGAACGAGCAGTACTTC.

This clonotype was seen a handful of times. The CDR3 sequence: CASSRSPVGTDTQYF. Here the CDR3 DNA reads TGTGCCAGCAGTCGATCTCCAGTGGGCACAGATACGCAGTATTTT. V gene TRBV6-5 combines with J gene TRBJ2-3; D remains ambiguous. Germline V CDR1 and CDR2: MNHEY, SVGAGI. This CDR3 is 15 amino acids long. Trimming stripped 5 bases from V and 1 base from J, with 13 bases between.

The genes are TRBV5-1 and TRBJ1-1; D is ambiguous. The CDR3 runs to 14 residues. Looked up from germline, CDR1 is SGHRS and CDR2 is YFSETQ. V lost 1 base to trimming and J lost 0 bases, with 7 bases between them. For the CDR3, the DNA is TGCGCCAGCAGCTTGATCAGCATGAACACTGAAGCTTTCTTT. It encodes CASSLISMNTEAFF.

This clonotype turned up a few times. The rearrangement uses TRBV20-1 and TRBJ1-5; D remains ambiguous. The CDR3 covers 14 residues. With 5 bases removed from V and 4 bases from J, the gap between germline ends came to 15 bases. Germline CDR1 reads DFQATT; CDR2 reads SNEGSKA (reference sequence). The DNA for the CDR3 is TGCAGTGCTGGGTCCCGGGCGGGGAATCAGCCCCAGCATTTT. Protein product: CSAGSRAGNQPQHF.

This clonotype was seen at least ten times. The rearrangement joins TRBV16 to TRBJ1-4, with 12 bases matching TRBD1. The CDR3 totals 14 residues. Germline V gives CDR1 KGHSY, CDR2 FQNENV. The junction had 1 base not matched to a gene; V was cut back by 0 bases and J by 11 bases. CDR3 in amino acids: CASSQSGTGGKLFF. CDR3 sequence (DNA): TGTGCCAGCAGCCAATCCGGGACAGGGGGCAAACTGTTTTTT.